Below are 12 T cell receptor beta chains sequenced from a single sample in a study of T-cell memory formation after mild COVID-19. TCRdb recomputed calls from the 5' RACE reads with MiXCR, one row per CDR3 protein. This sample has some 350,000 distinct CDR3 sequences, with roughly 15% found just once. Sequencing was performed on PBMCs or a T cell subset sorted from them (not recorded which). These receptor sequences come from a man between 18 and 29 years old who had mild COVID-19 (a few samples of this study predate the infection). Cell type and time point are not known.

V usage is TRBV6-5 and J usage is TRBJ1-2; 7 nucleotides line up with TRBD1. Trimming cost V 6 bases and J 3 bases; bases outside gene matches: 4. The CDR3 contains 13 residues. Germline CDR1 is MNHEY and CDR2 is SVGAGI. CDR3 nucleotides: TGTGCCAGCAGCATGACAGGGTACTATGGCTACACCTTC. As protein: CASSMTGYYGYTF.

The V and J genes are TRBV7-2 and TRBJ2-1; D might be TRBD1 (7 bases). V was trimmed by 9 bases and J by 8 bases, leaving 17 bases between them. Germline V gene lookup returns CDR1 SGHTA and CDR2 FQGNSA. CDR3 length equals 13 residues. The CDR3 loop is CARRSGGKDEQFF. The CDR3 DNA is TGTGCCAGAAGATCAGGGGGGAAGGATGAGCAGTTCTTC. Drawing the rest from reference TRBV7-2 and TRBJ2-1, the complete variable domain is GAGVSQSPSNKVTEKGKDVELRCDPISGHTALYWYRQSLGQGLEFLIYFQGNSAPDKSGLPSDRFSAERTGGSVSTLTIQRTQQEDSAVYLCARRSGGKDEQFFGPGTRLTVL.

This clonotype was counted ten times or more. The genes are TRBV5-1 and TRBJ2-7, with 9 bases that match TRBD2. With 4 bases clipped from V and 0 bases from J, the junction kept 8 bases outside the gene matches. Germline CDR1 and CDR2: SGHRS and YFSETQ. The CDR3 is 16 residues long. The CDR3 DNA follows: TGCGCCAGCAGCGGAAAGACTAGCGGCAGCTCCTACGAGCAGTACTTC. Protein sequence: CASSGKTSGSSYEQYF.

This clonotype was found a few times. The chain couples TRBV3-1 to TRBJ1-6; TRBD1 agrees at 9 bases. Germline CDR1 reads LGHDT; CDR2 reads YNNKEL (reference sequence). This CDR3 region has 16 residues. V lost 1 base to trimming and J lost 10 bases; unmatched junction nucleotides: 8. For the CDR3, the DNA is TGTGCCAGCAGCCAAGGGCCCGGGACAGGGCAATCACCCCTCCACTTT. It encodes CASSQGPGTGQSPLHF.

This clonotype was observed a handful of times. The chain uses TRBV19 and TRBJ2-1, with 8 bases fitting TRBD2. The CDR3 has 15 amino acids. Germline trimming cut 6 bases from V and 7 bases from J; bases unmatched to any gene: 11. The germline V gene has CDR1 LNHDA and CDR2 SQIVND (reference sequence). CDR3 region: CASSRGAGGFNEQFF. CDR3 nucleotides: TGTGCCAGTAGCAGAGGCGCGGGGGGTTTTAATGAGCAGTTCTTC.

The V call is TRBV15, the J call TRBJ2-7; D is perhaps TRBD1 (5 bases). The germline CDR1 and CDR2 sequences are LNHNV and YYDKDF (reference sequence). Trimming pared 2 bases from V and 3 bases from J, leaving 14 bases between. CDR3 length: 15 amino acids. Here the CDR3 reads CATSRTRESGYEQYF. CDR3 in DNA: TGTGCCACCAGCAGAACCAGGGAATCGGGCTACGAGCAGTACTTC.

This clonotype was seen a few times. The chain joins TRBV27 to TRBJ2-3, with TRBD2 matching over 12 bases. The J segment lost 2 bases and the V segment lost 6 bases, leaving 12 bases of the junction unmatched. The CDR3 contains 18 residues. CDR1 MNHEY and CDR2 SMNVEV come from the germline V gene (reference sequence). The CDR3 DNA is TGTGCCAGCAGGCTACTAGCGGGGGGCCCCCGGACCACAGATACGCAGTATTTT. It yields the protein CASRLLAGGPRTTDTQYF.

The chain has TRBV20-1 and TRBJ2-1; 7 bases fit TRBD1. The CDR3 extends over 16 amino acids. CDR1 is DFQATT, CDR2 SNEGSKA, per germline (reference sequence). V shed 4 bases and J 5 bases; nucleotides not matched to a gene: 14. The CDR3 bases are TGCAGTGCTATTAACCCCCGGGACAGTGTGGACAATGAGCAGTTCTTC. Protein sequence: CSAINPRDSVDNEQFF.

This clonotype came up many times. The chain has TRBV6-5 and TRBJ2-2, with D possibly TRBD2 on 5 matching bases. The germline gives CDR1 MNHEY, CDR2 SVGAGI. Trimming cost V 0 bases and J 8 bases, with 13 bases left between them. The CDR3 is 15 amino acids. CDR3 nucleotides: TGTGCCAGCAGTTACTCGAGGGCTAGCATAGGGGAGCTGTTTTTT. Its translation is CASSYSRASIGELFF.

This clonotype was seen a handful of times. V and J are TRBV20-1 and TRBJ1-2; 7 bases align to TRBD1. From germline, CDR1 is DFQATT and CDR2 SNEGSKA (reference sequence). This CDR3 spans 17 amino acids. Trimming removed 1 base from V and 0 bases from J; junction bases left unmatched: 11. The CDR3 DNA sequence: TGCAGTGCTAGAGCTGAAACTGGGACAGCCGCTAACTATGGCTACACCTTC. As protein: CSARAETGTAANYGYTF.

The chain carries TRBV19 and TRBJ1-1, with D hard to call. V was cut by 2 bases and J by 4 bases, with 8 bases left in between. The CDR3 runs to 13 residues. In germline, CDR1 is LNHDA, CDR2 SQIVND (reference sequence). The CDR3 bases are TGTGCCAGTAGTATAAGACACGGCACTGAAGCTTTCTTT. Amino acids: CASSIRHGTEAFF. Full variable domain (remainder filled in from reference TRBV19 and TRBJ1-1): DGGITQSPKYLFRKEGQNVTLSCEQNLNHDAMYWYRQDPGQGLRLIYYSQIVNDFQKGDIAEGYSVSREKKESFPLTVTSAQKNPTAFYLCASSIRHGTEAFFGQGTRLTVV.

This clonotype was recorded at least ten times. This chain uses TRBV25-1 with TRBJ1-5; 9 bases fit TRBD1. There are 14 residues in the CDR3. Per the germline V gene, CDR1 is MGHDK and CDR2 is SYGVNS. The V and J ends lost 7 bases and 5 bases, in that order; junction bases with no gene match: 6. CDR3 DNA: TGTGCCAGCAACACAGGGGGCGAAGATCAGCCCCAGCATTTT. Residues: CASNTGGEDQPQHF.